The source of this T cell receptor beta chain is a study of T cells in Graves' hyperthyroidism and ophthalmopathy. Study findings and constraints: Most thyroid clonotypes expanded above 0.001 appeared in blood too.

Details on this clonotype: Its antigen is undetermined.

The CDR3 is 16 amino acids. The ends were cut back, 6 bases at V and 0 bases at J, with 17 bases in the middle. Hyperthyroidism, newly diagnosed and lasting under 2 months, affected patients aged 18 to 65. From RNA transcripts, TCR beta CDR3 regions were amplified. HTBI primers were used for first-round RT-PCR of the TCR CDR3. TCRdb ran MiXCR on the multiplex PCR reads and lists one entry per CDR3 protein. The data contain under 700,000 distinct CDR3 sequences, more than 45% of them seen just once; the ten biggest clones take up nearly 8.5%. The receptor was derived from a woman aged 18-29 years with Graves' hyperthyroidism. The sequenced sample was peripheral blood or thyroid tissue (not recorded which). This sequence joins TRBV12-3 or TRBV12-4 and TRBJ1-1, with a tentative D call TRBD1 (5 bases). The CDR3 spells CASSPVEGRLNTEAFF. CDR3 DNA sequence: TGTGCCAGCAGCCCGGTGGAGGGGCGGCTGAACACTGAAGCTTTCTTT.